The entry that follows covers one T cell receptor (beta chain) sequence. Its target is unknown. These data belong to a study of cytomegalovirus exposure and HLA in healthy donors. Study-level background: The platform used for the 95 to 150 validation repertoires matched that of the 666 first-cohort repertoires, a later analysis reported.

Points from the study as a whole: Most TCR sequences were rare, but some public TCRs occurred in many donors. Overall, roughly 160 TCR beta chains were annotated as cytomegalovirus-associated. According to reports, the classifier identified cytomegalovirus status with high specificity and sensitivity.

Data came from immunoSEQ multiplex PCR; TCRdb stores just in-frame clones and leaves some out. The repertoire has about 76,000 clones, 94% of them found once; the top ten carry about 0.6%. The source is a woman between 18 and 29 years old in good health and CMV-seronegative. Sequenced sample: PBMCs.

The CDR3 DNA is TGTGCCAGCACCGAACAGGGTATGGCCACCGGGGAGCTGTTTTTT. Translated, it gives CASTEQGMATGELFF. The chain is built from TRBV2 and TRBJ2-2; possible D gene TRBD1, 6 bases. This CDR3 is built from 15 residues. Trimming stripped 7 bases from V and 4 bases from J, with 16 bases between. The germline CDR1 and CDR2 sequences are SNHLY and FYNNEI.